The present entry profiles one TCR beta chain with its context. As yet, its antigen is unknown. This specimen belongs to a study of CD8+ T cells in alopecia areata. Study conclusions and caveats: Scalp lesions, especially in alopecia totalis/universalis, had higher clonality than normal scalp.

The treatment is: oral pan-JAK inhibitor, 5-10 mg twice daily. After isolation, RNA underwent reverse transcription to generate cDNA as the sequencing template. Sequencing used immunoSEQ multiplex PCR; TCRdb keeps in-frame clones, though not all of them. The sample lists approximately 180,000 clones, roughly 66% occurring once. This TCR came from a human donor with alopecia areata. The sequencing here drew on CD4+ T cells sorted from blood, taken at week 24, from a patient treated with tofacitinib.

The CDR3 loop is CASSSTSAAYNEQFF. In nucleotides, the CDR3 is TGCGCCAGCAGCTCGACTAGCGCGGCCTACAATGAGCAGTTCTTC. This rearrangement joins TRBV5-1 to TRBJ2-1, with 8 positions matching TRBD2. Germline V gene sequence: CDR1 SGHRS, CDR2 YFSETQ. The CDR3 consists of 15 residues. J lost 2 bases, V lost 3 bases, and 4 bases had no gene match.